These T cell receptor beta chains were read from a single sample in a study of PD-1 blockade in mismatch repair-deficient tumors. Clones were sequenced by immunoSEQ multiplex PCR, and TCRdb holds only the in-frame ones, with some missing. The sample comprises about 100,000 clones, 82% of which are singletons, and roughly 6.3% rests with the top ten. The sample consisted of peripheral blood, taken less than 37 weeks after starting pembrolizumab. These receptors all come from an adult with mismatch repair-deficient cancer. The conserved cysteine and the conserved F or W are not part of the CDR3 here. Each record gives: J gene, D gene, V gene, CDR3 protein. D genes are given only for firm matches.

J: TRBJ2-3; D: NA; V: TRBV15; CDR3: ATSRARVNTQY
J: TRBJ2-3; D: NA; V: TRBV27; CDR3: ASSLKGFTDTQY
J: TRBJ1-1; D: NA; V: TRBV18; CDR3: ASSPLSGNTEAF
J: TRBJ1-5; D: NA; V: TRBV6-5; CDR3: ASSSSAPISNQPQH
J: TRBJ2-7; D: NA; V: TRBV11-3; CDR3: ASSRESYEQY
J: TRBJ1-1; D: TRBD1; V: TRBV5-1; CDR3: ASSLTDRDHTEAF
J: TRBJ2-5; D: NA; V: TRBV30; CDR3: ASSGDLGETQY
J: TRBJ1-2; D: TRBD1; V: TRBV7-9; CDR3: ASSLDRGYYGYT
J: TRBJ2-2; D: NA; V: TRBV7-2; CDR3: ASSLLVGPGELF
J: TRBJ1-3; D: NA; V: TRBV4-2; CDR3: ASSPGGLSSGNTIY
J: TRBJ1-1; D: NA; V: TRBV4-1; CDR3: ASSQLVMNTEAF
J: TRBJ2-5; D: TRBD2; V: TRBV9; CDR3: ASSPFVGSGSIAETQY
J: TRBJ2-6; D: NA; V: TRBV13; CDR3: ASSPGQGLFANVLT
J: TRBJ2-3; D: TRBD2; V: TRBV6-5; CDR3: ASSLGGGQVDTQY
J: TRBJ2-3; D: NA; V: TRBV13; CDR3: ASSVEGGWADTQY
J: TRBJ1-5; D: NA; V: TRBV7-9; CDR3: ASSFGQGENQPQH
J: TRBJ2-3; D: NA; V: TRBV5-6; CDR3: ASSLIYTSTDTQY
J: TRBJ2-5; D: NA; V: TRBV5-1; CDR3: ASSLDGSAGKETQY
J: TRBJ2-3; D: NA; V: TRBV15; CDR3: ATRGGVLSTDTQY
J: TRBJ2-2; D: TRBD1; V: TRBV5-4; CDR3: ASSLGGQGGNTGELF
J: TRBJ2-1; D: NA; V: TRBV4-3; CDR3: ASSQETSNEQF
J: TRBJ1-1; D: NA; V: TRBV19; CDR3: ASSIGPGFTEAF
J: TRBJ2-7; D: TRBD1; V: TRBV6-5; CDR3: ASSVGTGSYGEQY
J: TRBJ2-7; D: NA; V: TRBV6-1; CDR3: ASTNPPYEQY
J: TRBJ1-2; D: NA; V: TRBV6-1; CDR3: ASTKTGPNYGYT
J: TRBJ1-2; D: NA; V: TRBV5-6; CDR3: ASSLEARGYT
J: TRBJ1-1; D: NA; V: TRBV5-8; CDR3: ASSPGRGEAF
J: TRBJ2-1; D: NA; V: TRBV19; CDR3: ASSIQGWYNEQF
J: TRBJ2-1; D: NA; V: TRBV27; CDR3: AVASSYNEQF
J: TRBJ2-7; D: NA; V: TRBV1; CDR3: TSSQTGRLPSSYEQY
J: TRBJ1-4; D: NA; V: TRBV18; CDR3: ASSPRQPLKLF
J: TRBJ2-7; D: NA; V: TRBV7-6; CDR3: ASSLAQGGLGEQY
J: TRBJ1-5; D: NA; V: TRBV11-2; CDR3: ASSFGSNQPQH
J: TRBJ1-5; D: NA; V: TRBV30; CDR3: AWRQHNSNQPQH
J: TRBJ2-7; D: NA; V: TRBV5-1; CDR3: ASSFRVGEQY
J: TRBJ2-2; D: NA; V: TRBV27; CDR3: ASSQEWVPAGELF
J: TRBJ2-7; D: TRBD2; V: TRBV2; CDR3: ASRTSVISYEQY
J: TRBJ2-7; D: TRBD2; V: TRBV9; CDR3: ASSVDGGRAQEQY
J: TRBJ2-5; D: TRBD2; V: TRBV29-1; CDR3: SVELAATQY
J: TRBJ2-3; D: NA; V: TRBV15; CDR3: ATSFLNRPGGDTQY
J: TRBJ2-2; D: NA; V: TRBV7-9; CDR3: ASSLGADTGELF
J: TRBJ1-4; D: NA; V: TRBV27; CDR3: ASSLGRRGEGEKLF
J: TRBJ1-1; D: NA; V: TRBV6-1; CDR3: ASVPPGGYTEAF
J: TRBJ2-3; D: NA; V: TRBV6-5; CDR3: ARDTVLTDTQY
J: TRBJ1-1; D: TRBD1; V: TRBV5-4; CDR3: ASSLLTGGFTEAF
J: TRBJ1-1; D: NA; V: TRBV6-5; CDR3: ASSQEAGRAF
J: TRBJ2-1; D: TRBD2; V: TRBV5-1; CDR3: ASSLVSGGSSYNEQF
J: TRBJ2-7; D: NA; V: TRBV9; CDR3: ASSVDRVTDEQY